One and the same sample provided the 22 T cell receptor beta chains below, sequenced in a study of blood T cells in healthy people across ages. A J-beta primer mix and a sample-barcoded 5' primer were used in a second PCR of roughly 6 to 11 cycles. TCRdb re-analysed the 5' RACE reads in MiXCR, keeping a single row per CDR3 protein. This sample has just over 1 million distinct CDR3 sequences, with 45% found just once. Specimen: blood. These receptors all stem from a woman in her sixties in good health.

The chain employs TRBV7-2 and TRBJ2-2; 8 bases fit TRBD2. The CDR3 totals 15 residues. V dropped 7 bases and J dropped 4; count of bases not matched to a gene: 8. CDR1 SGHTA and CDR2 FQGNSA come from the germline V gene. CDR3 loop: CASNRAGVTTGELFF. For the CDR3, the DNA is TGTGCCAGCAACCGAGCGGGAGTAACCACCGGGGAGCTGTTTTTT.

The CDR3 is CASREDREEAFF. CDR3 bases: TGTGCCAGCAGGGAGGACAGGGAAGAAGCTTTCTTT. The rearrangement joins TRBV7-9 to TRBJ1-1; 8 bases agree with TRBD1. V lost 6 bases to trimming and J lost 8 bases; unmatched junction nucleotides: 5. Germline V gene lookup returns CDR1 SEHNR and CDR2 FQNEAQ (reference sequence). The CDR3 is 12 amino acids.

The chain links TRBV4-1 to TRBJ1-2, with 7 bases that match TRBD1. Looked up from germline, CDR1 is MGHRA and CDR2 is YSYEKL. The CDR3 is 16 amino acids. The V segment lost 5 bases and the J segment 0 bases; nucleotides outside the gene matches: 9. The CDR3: CASSTFEGTANYGYTF. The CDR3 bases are TGCGCCAGCAGCACTTTTGAAGGGACAGCTAACTATGGCTACACCTTC.

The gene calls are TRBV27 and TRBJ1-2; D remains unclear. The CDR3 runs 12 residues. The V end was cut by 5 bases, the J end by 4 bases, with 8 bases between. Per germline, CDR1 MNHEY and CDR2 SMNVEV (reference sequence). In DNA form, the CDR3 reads TGTGCCAGCAGTAAGGAGGGCTATGGCTACACCTTC. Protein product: CASSKEGYGYTF.

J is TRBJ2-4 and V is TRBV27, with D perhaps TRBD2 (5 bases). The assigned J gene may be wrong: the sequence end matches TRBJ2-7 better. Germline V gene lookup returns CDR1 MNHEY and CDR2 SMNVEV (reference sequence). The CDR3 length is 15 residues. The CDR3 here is CASSFLGVPSYEQYF. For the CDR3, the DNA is TGTGCCAGCAGCTTCCTCGGGGTGCCTAGCTACGAGCAGTACTTC.

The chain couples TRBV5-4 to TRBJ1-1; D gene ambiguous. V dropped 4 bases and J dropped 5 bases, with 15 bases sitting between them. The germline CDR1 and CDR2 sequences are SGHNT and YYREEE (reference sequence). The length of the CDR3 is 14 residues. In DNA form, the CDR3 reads TGTGCCAGCAGCCTGGCGAACCCCGGGACTGAAGCTTTCTTT. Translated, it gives CASSLANPGTEAFF.

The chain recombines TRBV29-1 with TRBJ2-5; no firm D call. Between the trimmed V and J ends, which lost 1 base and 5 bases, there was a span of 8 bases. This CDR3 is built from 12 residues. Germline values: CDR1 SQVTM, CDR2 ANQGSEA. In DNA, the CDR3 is TGCAGCGTTGAAGTGTCGAGTGAGACCCAGTACTTC. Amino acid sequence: CSVEVSSETQYF.

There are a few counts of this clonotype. The DNA for the CDR3 is TGCAGTGCTAGGGGACCCTGGTCCTACGAGCAGTACTTC. This gives the protein CSARGPWSYEQYF. J is TRBJ2-7 and V is TRBV20-1; D is possibly TRBD1 or TRBD2 (5 bases each). The CDR3 contains 13 residues. The V and J ends lost 3 bases and 1 base respectively, with 10 bases between them. Germline lookup yields CDR1 DFQATT and CDR2 SNEGSKA (reference sequence).

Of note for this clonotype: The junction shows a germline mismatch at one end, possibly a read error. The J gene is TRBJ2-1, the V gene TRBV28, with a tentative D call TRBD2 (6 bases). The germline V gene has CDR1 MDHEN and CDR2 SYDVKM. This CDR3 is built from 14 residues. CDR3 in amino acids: CASSGLSSYTEQFF. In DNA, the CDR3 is TGTGCCAGCAGTGGACTAAGCTCCTACACTGAGCAGTTCTTC.

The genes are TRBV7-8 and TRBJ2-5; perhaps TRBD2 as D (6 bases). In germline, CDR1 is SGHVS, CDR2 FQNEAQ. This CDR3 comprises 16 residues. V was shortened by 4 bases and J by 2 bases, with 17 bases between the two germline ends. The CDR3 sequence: CASSSRTSRLQETQYF. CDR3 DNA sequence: TGTGCCAGCAGCTCTCGAACTAGCCGACTACAAGAGACCCAGTACTTC.

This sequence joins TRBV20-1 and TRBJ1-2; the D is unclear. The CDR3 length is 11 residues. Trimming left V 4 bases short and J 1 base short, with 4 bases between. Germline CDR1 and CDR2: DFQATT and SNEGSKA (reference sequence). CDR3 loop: CSAKVNYGYTF. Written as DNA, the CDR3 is TGCAGTGCTAAGGTTAACTATGGCTACACCTTC.

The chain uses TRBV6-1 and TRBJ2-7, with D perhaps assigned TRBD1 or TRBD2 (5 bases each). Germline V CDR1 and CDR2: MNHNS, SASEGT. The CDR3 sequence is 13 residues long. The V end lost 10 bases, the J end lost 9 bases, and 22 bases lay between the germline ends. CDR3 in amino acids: CATASGPNIGQYF. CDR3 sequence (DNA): TGTGCCACAGCGTCGGGACCAAACATTGGGCAGTACTTC.

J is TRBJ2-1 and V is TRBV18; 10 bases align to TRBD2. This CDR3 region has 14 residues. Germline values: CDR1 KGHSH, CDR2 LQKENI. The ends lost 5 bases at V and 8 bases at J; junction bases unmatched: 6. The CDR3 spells CASSSSGRGDEQFF. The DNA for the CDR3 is TGTGCCAGCTCATCTAGCGGGAGAGGGGATGAGCAGTTCTTC.

CDR3 region: CASSLYRGRAGANVLTF. The CDR3 DNA reads as TGTGCCAGCAGTCTCTATCGGGGAAGGGCTGGGGCCAACGTCCTGACTTTC. V is TRBV27 and J is TRBJ2-6; TRBD2 is a possible D gene (5 bases). The CDR3 covers 17 residues. V was shortened by 5 bases and J by 2 bases, with 16 bases between the two germline ends. CDR1 and CDR2 (germline): MNHEY, SMNVEV (reference sequence).

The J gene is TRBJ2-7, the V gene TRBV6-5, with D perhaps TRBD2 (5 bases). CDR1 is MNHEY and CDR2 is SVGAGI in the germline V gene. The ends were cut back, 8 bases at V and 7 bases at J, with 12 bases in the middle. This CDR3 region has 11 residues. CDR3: CASRESGEQYF. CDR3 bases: TGTGCCAGCCGGGAATCGGGTGAGCAGTACTTC.

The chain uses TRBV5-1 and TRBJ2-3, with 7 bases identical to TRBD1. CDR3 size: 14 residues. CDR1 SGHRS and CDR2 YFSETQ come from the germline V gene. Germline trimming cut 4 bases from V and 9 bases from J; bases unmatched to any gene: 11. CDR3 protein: CASSADRVESTQYF. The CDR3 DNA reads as TGCGCCAGCAGCGCCGACAGGGTGGAGTCGACGCAGTATTTT.

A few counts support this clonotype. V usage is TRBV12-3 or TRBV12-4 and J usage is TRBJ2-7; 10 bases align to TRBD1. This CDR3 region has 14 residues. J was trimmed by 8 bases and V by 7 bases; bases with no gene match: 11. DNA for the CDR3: TGTGCCAGCACTACCGGGACAGGGGTTTGGCAGCAGTACTTC. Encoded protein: CASTTGTGVWQQYF.

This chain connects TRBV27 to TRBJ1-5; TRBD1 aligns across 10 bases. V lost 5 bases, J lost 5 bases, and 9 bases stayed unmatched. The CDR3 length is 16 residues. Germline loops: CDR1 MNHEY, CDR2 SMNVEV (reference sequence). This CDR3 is CASSPTRGTGDQPQHF. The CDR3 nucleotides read TGTGCCAGCAGTCCTACCCGCGGGACAGGGGATCAGCCCCAGCATTTT.

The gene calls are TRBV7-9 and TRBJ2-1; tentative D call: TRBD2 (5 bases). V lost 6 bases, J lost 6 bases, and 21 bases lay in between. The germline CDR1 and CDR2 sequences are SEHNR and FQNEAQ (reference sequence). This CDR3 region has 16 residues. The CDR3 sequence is CASRQYSGKGGNEQFF. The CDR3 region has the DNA TGTGCCAGCAGGCAATACTCTGGGAAAGGAGGCAATGAGCAGTTCTTC.

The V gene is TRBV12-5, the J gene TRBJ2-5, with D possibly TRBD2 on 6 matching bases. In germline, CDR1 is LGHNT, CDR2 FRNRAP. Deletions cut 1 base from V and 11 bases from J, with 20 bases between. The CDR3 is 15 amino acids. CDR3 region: CASGLAQTRAGEQYF. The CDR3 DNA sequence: TGTGCTAGTGGTTTGGCACAGACTAGGGCGGGTGAGCAGTACTTC.

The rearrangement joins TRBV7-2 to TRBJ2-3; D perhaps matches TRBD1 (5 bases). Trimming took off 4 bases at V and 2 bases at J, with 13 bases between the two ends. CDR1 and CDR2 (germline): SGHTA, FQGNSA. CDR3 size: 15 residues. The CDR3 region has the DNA TGTGCCAGCAGCTCCGGACATAACCCCACAGATACGCAGTATTTT. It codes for CASSSGHNPTDTQYF. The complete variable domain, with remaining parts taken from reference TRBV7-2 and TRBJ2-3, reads GAGVSQSPSNKVTEKGKDVELRCDPISGHTALYWYRQSLGQGLEFLIYFQGNSAPDKSGLPSDRFSAERTGGSVSTLTIQRTQQEDSAVYLCASSSGHNPTDTQYFGPGTRLTVL.

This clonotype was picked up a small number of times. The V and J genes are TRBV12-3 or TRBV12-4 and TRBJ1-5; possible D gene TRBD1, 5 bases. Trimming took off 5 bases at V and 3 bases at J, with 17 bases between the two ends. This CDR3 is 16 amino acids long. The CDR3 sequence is CASSPYSGIDNQPQHF. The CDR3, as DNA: TGTGCCAGCAGTCCATATTCAGGGATTGACAATCAGCCCCAGCATTTT.